A selection of T cell receptor beta chains follows, all from one sample in a study of regulatory T cells in long-lasting Graves disease. TCRdb itself ran the multiplex PCR reads through MiXCR, one entry per CDR3 protein. The sample has around 420,000 distinct CDR3 sequences; about 15% are singletons. The same specimen was also included in a second study, on T cells in Graves' hyperthyroidism and ophthalmopathy.

The sequencing used peripheral blood mononuclear cells (PBMCs), collected at new diagnosis, from a patient treated with antithyroid drugs. The receptors originated from a woman in her forties with Graves disease. CDR3s include the opening cysteine and the closing phenylalanine or tryptophan. The order of the fields is J gene, clone size, D gene, V gene, CDR3 DNA, CDR3 protein. D genes are given only for firm matches. The size field is filled for only some rows; it gives once, few, many or a size class.

J: TRBJ2-1; size: once; D: TRBD2; V: TRBV5-4; DNA: TGTGCCAGCAGCCGCGGGACTAGCGGGAGGTTAACCTACAATGAGCAGTTCTTC; CDR3: CASSRGTSGRLTYNEQFF
J: TRBJ2-1; size: .; D: TRBD2; V: TRBV19; DNA: TGTGCCAGTAGTAGCCAGGGACTAGCGTTCTACAATGAGCAGTTCTTC; CDR3: CASSSQGLAFYNEQFF
J: TRBJ1-1; size: many; D: .; V: TRBV3-1; DNA: TGTGCCAGCGACAATTGGGGCTTGGAGAGTGAAGCTTTCTTT; CDR3: CASDNWGLESEAFF
J: TRBJ2-5; size: once; D: .; V: TRBV27; DNA: TGTGCCAGCAGTTTATCCCACCGGCCGGAGACCCAGTACTTC; CDR3: CASSLSHRPETQYF
J: TRBJ2-2; size: few; D: .; V: TRBV9; DNA: TGTGCCAGCAGCGTAGTTAGAGGGGAGCTGTTTTTT; CDR3: CASSVVRGELFF
J: TRBJ2-7; size: many; D: .; V: TRBV2; DNA: TGTGCCACCAAAGGGGAGTCCTACGAGCAGTACTTC; CDR3: CATKGESYEQYF
J: TRBJ2-1; size: .; D: .; V: TRBV9; DNA: TGTGCCAGCAGCTCCAGCGGAAGAAGGGGCAATGAGCAGTTCTTC; CDR3: CASSSSGRRGNEQFF
J: TRBJ2-2; size: many; D: TRBD1; V: TRBV7-9; DNA: TGTGCCAGCAGCTTCGGACAGGGGGCAGAAGGGGAGCTGTTTTTT; CDR3: CASSFGQGAEGELFF
J: TRBJ2-7; size: once; D: TRBD1; V: TRBV7-9; DNA: TGTGCCAGCAGCTTGAACAGGGGGCAATACGAGCAGTACTTC; CDR3: CASSLNRGQYEQYF
J: TRBJ1-2; size: many; D: .; V: TRBV12-3/TRBV12-4; DNA: TGTGCCAGCACCAATGGGTGGGAAGGCTACACCTTC; CDR3: CASTNGWEGYTF
J: TRBJ2-3; size: many; D: .; V: TRBV7-2; DNA: TGTGCCAGCAGCACATATGGAGGGGGCTTTGGCACAGATACGCAGTATTTT; CDR3: CASSTYGGGFGTDTQYF
J: TRBJ1-4; size: many; D: .; V: TRBV15; DNA: TGTGCCACAAGGAAAGGGACAAAGGACGAAAAACTGTTTTTT; CDR3: CATRKGTKDEKLFF
J: TRBJ1-4; size: many; D: .; V: TRBV24-1; DNA: TGTGCCACCAGCGACGGGACTCTTTGGCCGAATGAAAAACTGTTTTTT; CDR3: CATSDGTLWPNEKLFF
J: TRBJ1-5; size: many; D: .; V: TRBV28; DNA: TGTGCCAGCAGTTTGATGGGGACGAGCAATCAGCCCCAGCATTTT; CDR3: CASSLMGTSNQPQHF
J: TRBJ2-5; size: many; D: TRBD1; V: TRBV7-2; DNA: TGTGCCAGCAGCCACCGGGACAGGGAAGTGTGGGAGACCCAGTACTTC; CDR3: CASSHRDREVWETQYF
J: TRBJ2-4; size: few; D: .; V: TRBV5-6; DNA: TGTGCCAGCAGCTTTGGTATAGGGGAAAACATTCAGTACTTC; CDR3: CASSFGIGENIQYF
J: TRBJ2-7; size: many; D: .; V: TRBV30; DNA: TGTGCCTGGAGTGTTCAGTTCGAGCAGTACTTC; CDR3: CAWSVQFEQYF
J: TRBJ1-4; size: many; D: .; V: TRBV28; DNA: TGTGCCAGCAGTGATACAGGGACTTCTAATGAAAAACTGTTTTTT; CDR3: CASSDTGTSNEKLFF